This T cell receptor (beta chain) stems from a study of CD8+CD57+ T cells in acquired aplastic anemia. Turning to the study itself: Yields of DNA that came from sorted CD4+ and CD8+ cells averaged roughly 3.2 ug. Whole-study results and caveats: Patients and controls had CD8+ Simpson's diversity values that were not significantly distinct. Patients and controls shared some 30 CD8+ CDR3 sequences, highly expressed in patients.

Only patients with CD8+CD57+ cell expansion on flow cytometry were chosen for sequencing. CDR3 and TCR beta VDJ profiling relied on a genomic DNA template. MiXCR, run by TCRdb on the reads, gives a single entry per CDR3 protein. The data show about 40,000 distinct CDR3 sequences, 63% seen once. Trimming pared 5 bases from V and 6 bases from J, leaving 11 bases between. This CDR3 spans 13 amino acids. A word on this clonotype: Its target is unknown. Possible read error: a much larger clone is one base away. Likely a read error: the CDR3 ends without its conserved phenylalanine or tryptophan.

The receptor was isolated from a human donor with aplastic anemia. This sequence joins TRBV12-3 or TRBV12-4 and TRBJ1-5; D remains unclear. The material sequenced was sorted CD4+, CD8+, or CD8+CD57+ T cells (not recorded which) from PBMCs. DNA of the CDR3: TGTGCCAGCAGTGCCCTATTTGGTCAGCCCCAGCATCTT. Translating gives CASSALFGQPQHL.